This T cell receptor (beta chain) stems from a study of PD-L1 blockade in urothelial cancer. Study context: Blood was tested 3 weeks (second dose) and 6 weeks into treatment. Reported median T cell count for blood samples was 120,000 to 150,000.

In the case of this clone: The antigen is undetermined.

The method was immunoSEQ multiplex PCR; TCRdb's version includes in-frame clones alone and lacks a portion of them. The sample holds fewer than 40,000 clones, approximately 90% seen once. Overall study results and limits: Tumor-associated clones in blood expanded more at 3 weeks in durable-benefit patients.

The starting material was PBMCs, obtained around atezolizumab (anti-PD-L1) treatment. The origin of this receptor is an older man with urothelial cancer.

CDR3 DNA: TGTGCCAGCAGCCCGGACAGGGGCCCCTACGAGCAGTACTTC. It yields the protein CASSPDRGPYEQYF. V usage is TRBV5-4 and J usage is TRBJ2-7, with 9 positions matching TRBD1. With 4 bases clipped from V and 2 bases from J, the junction kept 4 bases outside the gene matches. Germline CDR1 and CDR2: SGHNT and YYREEE (reference sequence). This CDR3 has 14 amino acids.